The clone carrying this TCR beta chain was seen only a few times. Methods used by the authors: Amplification with reference gene primers provided the estimates of nucleated cell counts. Some clones are missing from TCRdb's copy, which holds only in-frame ones; the method was immunoSEQ multiplex PCR. The V and J calls and clone size are taken from that table; D and trimming were inferred from the DNA. Among 150,000 to 200,000 clones listed, 70% to 90% were seen once. This sample stems from a study of blood T cell repertoires in COVID-19. The overall study: Samples taken during acute and convalescent COVID-19 were collected in the United States, Italy and Spain.

Participant reports of clinical history set cohort assignment. Trimming removed 5 bases at V and 5 bases at J, with 18 bases between. The CDR3 covers 15 residues. Germline V gene lookup returns CDR1 MDHEN and CDR2 SYDVKM. Source material: PBMCs or T cells enriched from blood (not recorded which). The TCR comes from a woman aged 18-29 years who had recovered from COVID-19. This chain links TRBV28 with TRBJ1-1, with D perhaps TRBD1 (5 bases). The CDR3 is CASSPRGGLRTEAFF. For the CDR3, the DNA is TGTGCCAGCAGTCCCCGGGGGGGGTTGAGAACTGAAGCTTTCTTT.